A selection of T cell receptor beta chains follows, all from one sample in a study of T cell repertoires in cytomegalovirus infection. Their target antigens are unknown. TCRdb analysed the reads with MiXCR anew, one entry per CDR3 protein. The data hold around 230,000 distinct CDR3 sequences, with approximately 38% observed a single time. The material sequenced was CD8+ T cells from cultured PBMCs, taken from culture after CMV antigen stimulation. The source of these receptors is a human donor in good health (CMV status not recorded). Some clones in this sample may be carry-over from other donors' samples. CDR3s include the opening cysteine and the closing phenylalanine or tryptophan. D genes are given only for firm matches. Clone size is shown for a subset of rows, as once, few, many or a class of expanded clone.

CAILKEEGAGTGELFF,TGTGCCATCTTAAAGGAGGAGGGCGCTGGCACCGGGGAGCTGTTTTTT,-,-,TRBV10-3,16,TRBJ2-2
CASSYSGQANTEAFF,TGTGCCAGCAGTTATTCAGGACAGGCCAACACTGAAGCTTTCTTT,TRBD1,few,TRBV12-3/TRBV12-4,15,TRBJ1-1
CASSARLAGWYEQFF,TGTGCCAGCAGTGCGAGACTAGCGGGATGGTATGAGCAGTTCTTC,TRBD2,once,TRBV6-6,15,TRBJ2-1
CASSLAYSGGSEQYF,TGTGCCAGCAGCTTGGCGTACAGCGGTGGATCCGAGCAGTACTTC,-,-,TRBV5-6,15,TRBJ2-7
CASSLSQEGMYEQYF,TGTGCCAGCAGCTTATCCCAGGAGGGTATGTACGAGCAGTACTTC,-,-,TRBV7-9,15,TRBJ2-7
CASSLTPRRVQHF,TGTGCCAGCAGTTTAACCCCCCGCAGGGTCCAGCATTTT,-,-,TRBV27,13,TRBJ1-5
CASSPQGGSYEQYF,TGTGCCAGCAGCCCTCAGGGCGGATCCTACGAGCAGTACTTC,-,many,TRBV9,14,TRBJ2-7
CASSSAAWDTQYF,TGTGCCAGCAGTTCGGCGGCCTGGGATACGCAGTATTTT,-,-,TRBV27,13,TRBJ2-3
CASSVARGEDTQYF,TGTGCCAGCAGCGTAGCAAGGGGGGAAGATACCCAGTACTTC,-,-,TRBV7-8,14,TRBJ2-5
CASSLGQHKYGYTF,TGTGCAAGCAGCTTGGGACAGCATAAATATGGCTACACCTTC,TRBD1,-,TRBV7-6,14,TRBJ1-2
CASSFSAGGTHEQYF,TGTGCCAGCAGTTTCTCAGCGGGAGGTACCCACGAGCAGTACTTC,TRBD2,-,TRBV6-5,15,TRBJ2-7